This is a list of T cell receptor beta chains from one sample in a study of radiotherapy plus CTLA-4 blockade in lung cancer. Profiled with immunoSEQ multiplex PCR; TCRdb holds only in-frame clones, not every one. The sample holds roughly 110,000 clones, 81% seen once. Sequenced material: peripheral blood, taken from a patient treated with radiotherapy plus ipilimumab. Receptors were obtained from a human donor with non-small cell lung cancer that progressed on radiotherapy plus ipilimumab. Some clones in this sample may be carry-over from other donors' samples. CDR3s include the opening cysteine and the closing phenylalanine or tryptophan. D genes are given only for firm matches. A row's size may be missing; if present it is once, few, many or a size class.

clone size	V gene	D gene	J gene	CDR3 DNA	CDR3 protein
-	TRBV9	-	TRBJ1-6	TGTGCCAGCAGCGTAGGCGGGCAGGGAGGAAGCAAAGCGGATAATTCACCCCTCCACTTT	CASSVGGQGGSKADNSPLHF
-	TRBV5-1	TRBD1	TRBJ2-1	TGCGCCAGCAGCTTTGGGACAGGGTACGTTGGTGAGCAGTTCTTC	CASSFGTGYVGEQFF
-	TRBV7-2	-	TRBJ1-3	TGTGCCAGCAGCCTCCCCGGGGGACCTAGAAACACCATATATTTT	CASSLPGGPRNTIYF
few	TRBV5-1	-	TRBJ2-7	TGCGCCAGCTGCGACTTGGTGGGGGCGCGGGGGGAGCAGTACTTC	CASCDLVGARGEQYF
-	TRBV29-1	-	TRBJ2-7	TGCAGCGTCGGAGTTGCGGGGATCGAGCAGTACTTC	CSVGVAGIEQYF
-	TRBV11-2	TRBD2	TRBJ2-7	TGTGCCAGCAGCCACCGGGGACTAGCGGGGCTCAGCTCCTACGAGCAGTACTTC	CASSHRGLAGLSSYEQYF
-	TRBV5-4	-	TRBJ2-7	TGTGCCAGCAGCTTTACAGGGACAACCTACGAGCAGTACTTC	CASSFTGTTYEQYF
-	TRBV18	TRBD1	TRBJ1-6	TGTGCCAGCTCACCACAGGCAGGGGGTGACTCACCCCTCCACTTT	CASSPQAGGDSPLHF
-	TRBV6-5	-	TRBJ2-4	TGTGCCAGCAGTTACGGCGTACAGGGTCCCCAAAACATTCAGTACTTC	CASSYGVQGPQNIQYF
once	TRBV2	TRBD2	TRBJ2-5	TGTGCCAGCAGTGGGGAACTAGCGGGGCCCCAAGAGACCCAGTACTTC	CASSGELAGPQETQYF
-	TRBV7-2	TRBD1	TRBJ2-5	TGTGCCAGCAGCCAAGGACAGGCACGTCCAGAGACCCAGTACTTC	CASSQGQARPETQYF
-	TRBV5-4	-	TRBJ2-4	TGTGCCAGCAGCTTGGCCAGCCAAGCCAAAAACATTCAGTACTTC	CASSLASQAKNIQYF
-	TRBV27	-	TRBJ1-2	TGTGCCAGCAGTTTGCTGGGGGCAGGGTATGGCTACACCTTC	CASSLLGAGYGYTF
-	TRBV4-2	-	TRBJ1-5	TGTGCCAGCAGCCAAGCGTCGGCTTCGGGGTATTCTAGCAATCAGCCCCAGCATTTT	CASSQASASGYSSNQPQHF
-	TRBV19	TRBD1	TRBJ1-5	TGTGCCAGTAGTCCCGCCGGGACAGGGCACTATAGCAATCAGCCCCAGCATTTT	CASSPAGTGHYSNQPQHF
-	TRBV7-3	-	TRBJ2-5	TGTGCCAGCAGCTTCCGTATGCAAGAGACCCAGTACTTC	CASSFRMQETQYF
once	TRBV4-3	-	TRBJ1-1	TGCGCCAGCAGCCAAGGGCGACAGTCCTTGAACACTGAAGCTTTCTTT	CASSQGRQSLNTEAFF
-	TRBV27	-	TRBJ1-2	TGTGCCAGCAGCCGCAGACAGCCAACTAACTATGGCTACACCTTC	CASSRRQPTNYGYTF
few	TRBV2	TRBD2	TRBJ2-3	TGTGCCAGCAGTGACAGGACTAGAGAGACAGATACGCAGTATTTT	CASSDRTRETDTQYF
-	TRBV10-3	-	TRBJ1-5	TGTGCCATCAGTGAGAAAATGGGCCAGCCCCAGCATTTT	CAISEKMGQPQHF
-	TRBV5-1	-	TRBJ1-3	TGCGCCAGCAGCTTAGGCGTTCTGGGAAACACCATATATTTT	CASSLGVLGNTIYF
-	TRBV4-3	-	TRBJ1-2	TGCGCCAGCAGCCAAGATTGGGTTAACTATGGCTACACCTTC	CASSQDWVNYGYTF
-	TRBV7-6	-	TRBJ2-7	TGTGCCAGCAGCTTAGAGTGGGGTACCTCCTACGAGCAGTACTTC	CASSLEWGTSYEQYF
-	TRBV27	TRBD2	TRBJ2-3	TGTGCCAGCAGTTTTCGCGGGGGGGCCTGGACGCAGTATTTT	CASSFRGGAWTQYF
once	TRBV7-3	-	TRBJ1-3	TGTGCCAGCAGCATCGGGCCCTCTGGAAACACCATATATTTT	CASSIGPSGNTIYF
once	TRBV7-7	TRBD2	TRBJ2-3	TGTGCTAGCAGTCGAGCGGGAACAGATACGCAGTATTTT	CASSRAGTDTQYF
-	TRBV20-1	-	TRBJ2-3	TGCAGTGCTCCCATTCAGGATACGCAGTATTTT	CSAPIQDTQYF
-	TRBV10-3	-	TRBJ1-4	TGTGCCATCAGTGTTTCCGGAGGTGAAAAACTGTTTTTT	CAISVSGGEKLFF
few	TRBV6-6	-	TRBJ2-2	TGTGCCAGCAGTGCGACCCCTCCCGGGGAGCTGTTTTTT	CASSATPPGELFF
once	TRBV7-2	-	TRBJ1-1	TGTGCCAGCAGCCGTCAGACGTTATACACTGAAGCTTTCTTT	CASSRQTLYTEAFF
-	TRBV7-2	-	TRBJ2-7	TGTGCCACCTCGTACTTCCCCTACGAGCAGTACTTC	CATSYFPYEQYF
-	TRBV5-6	-	TRBJ2-3	TGTGCCAGCAGCTTGGGCCTCGGCTATACAGATACGCAGTATTTT	CASSLGLGYTDTQYF
once	TRBV11-2	-	TRBJ2-5	TGTGCCAGCAGCTTCGGGGGCCAAGAGACCCAGTACTTC	CASSFGGQETQYF
-	TRBV2	-	TRBJ1-4	TGTGCCAGCAGGGACCACAATGAAAAACTGTTTTTT	CASRDHNEKLFF
-	TRBV6-6	-	TRBJ2-7	TGTGCCAGCAGTCCCCATCGAGAGTTAAACGGCGGCGAGCAGTACTTC	CASSPHRELNGGEQYF